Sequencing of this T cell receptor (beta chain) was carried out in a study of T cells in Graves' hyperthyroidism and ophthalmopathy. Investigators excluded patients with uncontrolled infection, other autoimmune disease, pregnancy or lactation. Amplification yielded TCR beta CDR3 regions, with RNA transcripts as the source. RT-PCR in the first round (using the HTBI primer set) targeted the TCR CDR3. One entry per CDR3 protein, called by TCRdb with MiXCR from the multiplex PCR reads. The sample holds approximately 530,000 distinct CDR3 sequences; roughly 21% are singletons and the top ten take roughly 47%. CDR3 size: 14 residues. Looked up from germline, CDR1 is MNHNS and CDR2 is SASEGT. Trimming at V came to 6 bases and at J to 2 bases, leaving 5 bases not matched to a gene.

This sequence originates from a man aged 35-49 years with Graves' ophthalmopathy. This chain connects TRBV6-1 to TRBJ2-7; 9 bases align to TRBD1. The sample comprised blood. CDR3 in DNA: TGTGCCAGCAGACTACAGGGGGCCCCCTACGAGCAGTACTTC. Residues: CASRLQGAPYEQYF.